This note documents a single TCR beta chain sequence. Its target is not known. Trimming shortened V by 3 bases and J by 2 bases, and 18 bases separated the two germline ends. Germline lookup yields CDR1 SGHRS and CDR2 YFSETQ. The CDR3 sequence is 16 residues long. The data are from a study of tumor-infiltrating lymphocytes in localized non-small cell lung cancer. Study-level background: Each patient gave resected tumor and non-adjacent uninvolved lung tissue. The study's findings and limits: Higher tumor T cell infiltration than in uninvolved lung was supported by TCRbeta sequencing. Immunotypes IM1 and IM2 had similar TCR-derived T-cell fractions.

Generated by immunoSEQ multiplex PCR, the TCRdb table keeps only in-frame clones and is missing some. The repertoire includes 10,000 or so clones, about 80% of them detected once, and around 7% sits in the top ten. The receptor was derived from a human donor with non-small cell lung cancer. This chain joins TRBV5-1 and TRBJ2-7, with D maybe TRBD1 (6 bases). Sequenced sample: uninvolved lung tissue not adjacent to the tumor. The DNA of the CDR3 is TGCGCCAGCAGCTCAGGCCGGGACACAGGTACCTACGAGCAGTACTTC. Translated, it gives CASSSGRDTGTYEQYF.